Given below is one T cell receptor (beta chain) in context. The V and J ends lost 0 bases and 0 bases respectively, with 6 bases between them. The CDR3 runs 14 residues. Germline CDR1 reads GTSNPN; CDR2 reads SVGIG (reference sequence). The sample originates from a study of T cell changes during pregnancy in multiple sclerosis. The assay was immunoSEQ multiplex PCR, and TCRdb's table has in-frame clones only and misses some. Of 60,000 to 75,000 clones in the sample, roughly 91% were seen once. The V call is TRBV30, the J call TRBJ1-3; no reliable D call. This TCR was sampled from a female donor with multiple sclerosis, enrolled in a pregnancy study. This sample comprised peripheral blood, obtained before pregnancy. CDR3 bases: TGTGCCTGGAGTGTAGAGGCCTCTGGAAACACCATATATTTT. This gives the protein CAWSVEASGNTIYF.